A single TCR beta chain is shown here with its context. What it recognizes is unknown. The germline V gene has CDR1 SGDLS and CDR2 YYNGEE. Trimming cost V 0 bases and J 4 bases; bases outside gene matches: 6. The CDR3 contains 16 residues. This specimen belongs to a study of CD8 T cells in Susac syndrome. General observations from the study: It was acknowledged by the study that relatively few individuals were included in its TCR sequencing and HLA analysis.

RNA, at about 0.5 to 1 ug, was reverse transcribed with random hexamers. The immunoSEQ assay covered 54 Vbeta and 13 Jbeta segments for CDR3. TCRdb re-called the immunoSEQ multiplex PCR reads with MiXCR, one entry per CDR3 protein. The sample includes roughly 75,000 distinct CDR3 sequences, 93% of them seen just once. Sequencing of TCR beta was undertaken in CD8+ and CD4+ T cells derived from blood. This TCR came from a human donor with Susac syndrome. The chain recombines TRBV9 with TRBJ2-5, with TRBD2 identical over 10 bases. Input material: CD4+ T cells from PBMCs. The CDR3 loop reads CASSVGSGGLGETQYF. The CDR3 DNA reads as TGTGCCAGCAGCGTAGGTAGCGGGGGGTTAGGAGAGACCCAGTACTTC.